These 21 T cell receptor beta chains originate from one sample sequenced in a study of vaccination effects on CD4 cells after COVID-19. These TCRs are of unknown antigen specificity. ViraFEST used viral peptide pools to expand antigen-specific CD4+ T cells before sequencing. Scientists isolated CD4+ T cells after a roughly ten-day culture period ended. Previously uninfected by SARS-CoV-2, the vaccine recipients also showed negative nucleocapsid antibodies. The assay was immunoSEQ multiplex PCR, and TCRdb's table has in-frame clones only and misses some. The sample consists of some 69,000 clones, roughly 74% of them appearing once. Sequencing used CD4+ T cells from PBMCs cultured with HCoV-NL63 spike peptides, obtained before COVID-19 vaccination. These receptors came from a human donor who received a COVID-19 vaccine.

This clone was seen only a few times. This chain joins TRBV19 and TRBJ2-1; D might be TRBD1 or TRBD2, each matching 6 bases. V shed 3 bases and J shed 4 bases, with 10 bases lying between them. Per the germline V gene, CDR1 is LNHDA and CDR2 is SQIVND (reference sequence). This CDR3 has 14 amino acids. The CDR3: CASSIGGGYNEQFF. The DNA of the CDR3 is TGTGCCAGTAGTATCGGGGGCGGATACAATGAGCAGTTCTTC.

This chain connects TRBV6-5 to TRBJ1-1; 8 bases are a match to TRBD1. CDR3 length: 13 residues. Germline V gene data show CDR1 as MNHEY and CDR2 as SVGAGI. Losses at the gene ends were 7 bases for V and 5 bases for J; bases not matched to a gene: 6. CDR3 bases: TGTGCCAGCAAGACAGGGGTAGGGACTGAAGCTTTCTTT. Protein product: CASKTGVGTEAFF.

The sample holds a few counts of this clone. The gene calls are TRBV2 and TRBJ1-1; possible D gene TRBD1, 5 bases. Germline V lookup: CDR1 SNHLY, CDR2 FYNNEI. The CDR3 has 14 residues. Trimming left V 2 bases short and J 1 base short, with 8 bases between. The CDR3 coding sequence is TGTGCCAGCAGTGAACAAGGGACGAACACTGAAGCTTTCTTT. This codes for CASSEQGTNTEAFF.

In DNA form, the CDR3 reads TGTGCCAGCAGTTCATACCTTAACGTTTGGCAGTACGTC. It is translated as CASSSYLNVWQYV. The V and J genes are TRBV2 and TRBJ2-7; D is unresolved. The germline V and J ends were trimmed by 5 bases and 9 bases, with 17 bases remaining between them. The CDR3 is 13 residues long. Looked up from germline, CDR1 is SNHLY and CDR2 is FYNNEI.

The chain has TRBV10-3 and TRBJ2-5; D is unclear. The V gene's germline CDR1 is ENHRY and CDR2 SYGVKD. Trimming left V 5 bases short and J 5 bases short, with 15 bases between. CDR3 length equals 14 residues. The CDR3, as DNA: TGTGCCATCAGTCCCGTTACGGCCTACGAGACCCAGTACTTC. It is translated as CAISPVTAYETQYF.

This clone came up a few times. The chain uses TRBV5-1 and TRBJ1-5, with TRBD1 matching over 9 bases. Germline V gene lookup returns CDR1 SGHRS and CDR2 YFSETQ. V dropped 4 bases and J dropped 4; count of bases not matched to a gene: 3. CDR3 length equals 14 residues. For the CDR3, the DNA is TGCGCCAGCAGCGAGGGGACAGGGAATCAGCCCCAGCATTTT. Translated: CASSEGTGNQPQHF.

CDR3 sequence: CASSTAPRWTSGDYEQYV. The CDR3 bases are TGTGCCAGCTCTACCGCGCCACGATGGACTAGCGGGGATTACGAGCAGTACGTC. The chain is built from TRBV18 and TRBJ2-7; 12 bases are a match to TRBD2. Germline V gene lookup returns CDR1 KGHSH and CDR2 LQKENI. The J segment lost 4 bases and the V segment lost 6 bases, leaving 16 bases of the junction unmatched. The CDR3 consists of 18 residues.

The chain is built from TRBV19 and TRBJ1-1; weak D call: TRBD1 (5 bases). V lost 4 bases and J lost 9, with 12 bases in between. Germline V gives CDR1 LNHDA, CDR2 SQIVND (reference sequence). The CDR3 sequence is 12 residues long. The CDR3 DNA is TGTGCCAGTAGTAATTTAAGGACAAAAGCTTTCTTT. It translates to CASSNLRTKAFF.

The genes are TRBV7-8 and TRBJ1-1; D gene unclear. Trimming stripped 1 base from V and 0 bases from J, with 3 bases between. CDR1 SGHVS and CDR2 FQNEAQ come from the germline V gene. The CDR3 is 13 residues long. CDR3 bases: TGTGCCAGCAGCTTAGATATGAACACTGAAGCTTTCTTT. It is translated as CASSLDMNTEAFF. Full variable domain (remainder filled in from reference TRBV7-8 and TRBJ1-1): GAGVSQSPRYKVAKRGQDVALRCDPISGHVSLFWYQQALGQGPEFLTYFQNEAQLDKSGLPSDRFFAERPEGSVSTLKIQRTQQEDSAVYLCASSLDMNTEAFFGQGTRLTVV.

This rearrangement joins TRBV6-6 to TRBJ2-5, with a tentative D call TRBD2 (6 bases). Per the germline V gene, CDR1 is MNHNY and CDR2 is SVGAGI (reference sequence). The CDR3 is 14 amino acids. Trimming stripped 6 bases from V and 4 bases from J, with 15 bases between. This CDR3 is CASRSGTPGETQYF. The CDR3 DNA is TGTGCCAGCAGGTCCGGGACTCCGGGAGAGACCCAGTACTTC.

The chain links TRBV24-1 to TRBJ2-7, with D maybe TRBD2 (6 bases). The germline CDR1 and CDR2 sequences are KGHDR and SFDVKD. V was cut by 9 bases and J by 3 bases, with 14 bases left in between. The CDR3 contains 13 residues. CDR3 sequence (DNA): TGTGCCACCGGCGGGGCAGGGCGCTACGAGCAGTACGTC. Amino acids: CATGGAGRYEQYV.

The CDR3 bases are TGTGCCAGCAGCCCGGAAGTGGGACTAGCGGGGGGGCGTCTGTCCTACAATGAGCAGTTCTTC. Its protein product is CASSPEVGLAGGRLSYNEQFF. The chain is built from TRBV4-2 and TRBJ2-1, with TRBD2 matching 16 bases. The V gene's germline CDR1 is LGHNA and CDR2 YNFKEQ. The V segment lost 4 bases and the J segment 1 base; nucleotides outside the gene matches: 13. CDR3 length: 21 residues.

V gene TRBV12-5 combines with J gene TRBJ1-6; 7 bases are shared with TRBD1. This CDR3 contains 16 residues. Germline-derived CDR1 and CDR2 are LGHNT and FRNRAP. V lost 6 bases, J lost 4 bases, and 9 bases stayed unmatched. CDR3 in amino acids: CASGTRTGIYNSPLHF. The CDR3 DNA is TGTGCTAGTGGGACGAGGACAGGAATTTATAATTCACCCCTCCACTTT.

V gene TRBV5-1 combines with J gene TRBJ2-5; the D gene is possibly TRBD2 (5 bases). Germline lookup yields CDR1 SGHRS and CDR2 YFSETQ. This CDR3 is 14 amino acids long. The V and J ends lost 2 bases and 3 bases respectively, with 11 bases between them. The CDR3 reads CASSLLDWEETQYF. DNA of the CDR3: TGCGCCAGCAGCTTACTGGACTGGGAAGAGACCCAGTACTTC.

V usage is TRBV5-4 and J usage is TRBJ1-2, with D possibly being TRBD1 (6 bases). The V end lost 2 bases, the J end lost 5 bases, and 16 bases lay between the germline ends. Germline values: CDR1 SGHNT, CDR2 YYREEE (reference sequence). The CDR3 extends over 15 amino acids. This chain's CDR3 is CASSLGGAGGYGYTF. Written as DNA, the CDR3 is TGTGCCAGCAGCTTAGGGGGGGCCGGGGGATATGGCTACACCTTC.

This clone appeared a few times. This chain uses TRBV3-1 (or the pseudogene TRBV3-2) with TRBJ1-2, with a weak D call TRBD1 (5 bases). CDR3 length equals 15 residues. The germline V gene encodes CDR1 LGHDT and CDR2 YNNKEL (reference sequence). V was shortened by 1 base and J by 2 bases, with 11 bases between the two germline ends. For the CDR3, the DNA is TGTGCCAGCAGCCAAGGGGCAGGGCCCAACTATGGCTACACCTTC. Its protein product is CASSQGAGPNYGYTF.

The chain links TRBV5-6 to TRBJ1-6, with no clear D. The germline gives CDR1 SGHDT, CDR2 YYEEEE. Trimming took off 1 base at V and 7 bases at J, with 3 bases between the two ends. The CDR3 contains 12 residues. DNA for the CDR3: TGTGCCAGCAGCTTGTTAAATTCACCCCTCCACTTT. It translates to CASSLLNSPLHF.

The J gene is TRBJ1-1, the V gene TRBV30, with D possibly TRBD1 on 6 matching bases. The ends were cut back, 4 bases at V and 2 bases at J, with 23 bases in the middle. This CDR3 has 17 residues. The V gene's germline CDR1 is GTSNPN and CDR2 SVGIG (reference sequence). CDR3 in amino acids: CAWTPGYGTLYNTEAFF. The DNA for the CDR3 is TGTGCCTGGACTCCAGGATACGGGACACTCTATAACACTGAAGCTTTCTTT.

The V gene is TRBV19, the J gene TRBJ1-5; perhaps TRBD1 as D (6 bases). The V end was cut by 3 bases, the J end by 2 bases, with 8 bases between. The CDR3 covers 14 residues. Per the germline V gene, CDR1 is LNHDA and CDR2 is SQIVND (reference sequence). Here the CDR3 DNA reads TGTGCCAGTAGTATTCCAGGGGGCAATCAGCCCCAGCATTTT. Translation gives CASSIPGGNQPQHF.

This clone was observed a single time. J is TRBJ2-2 and V is TRBV5-6; a possible D gene is TRBD1 (6 bases). This CDR3 region has 15 residues. Germline V gene data show CDR1 as SGHDT and CDR2 as YYEEEE. Deletions cut 2 bases from V and 8 bases from J, with 16 bases between. For the CDR3, the DNA is TGTGCCAGCAGCTTCACCCAGGGACATTTGGGGGAGCTGTTTTTT. Amino acids: CASSFTQGHLGELFF.

The chain has TRBV28 and TRBJ2-5, with 9 bases that match TRBD1. V trimming: 10 bases; J trimming: 5 bases; junction bases outside the gene matches: 2. This CDR3 comprises 11 residues. Germline V gene lookup returns CDR1 MDHEN and CDR2 SYDVKM. The CDR3 DNA is TGTGCCACGACAGGGGGGGAGACCCAGTACTTC. Translating it yields CATTGGETQYF.